This T cell receptor beta chain appears in the sequencing data of a study of identical twins. A universal primer site was added by template switching, and unique molecular identifiers were carried by the cDNA. TCRdb reprocessed the 5' RACE reads with MiXCR, giving one entry per CDR3 protein. The sample consists of 500,000 or so distinct CDR3 sequences, roughly a fifth of them appearing once. Unmatched junction bases numbered 6, after V lost 6 bases and J lost 1 base. This CDR3 region has 15 residues. The germline V gene encodes CDR1 MRHNA and CDR2 SNTAGT. This clonotype was picked up a small number of times. The sample was also reused in another study, on T cells expressing NK-cell markers. That study reports: From sorted CD3+CD56+NKG2C+, CD3+CD56+NKG2C- and CD3+CD56-NKG2C+ T cells came the TCR beta repertoires.

The sequencing sample was made of CD4+ T cells sorted from blood. This clonotype originated in a woman under 30 in good health. The J gene is TRBJ2-3, the V gene TRBV6-4; 8 bases fit TRBD1. CDR3 protein: CASSRGQLGTDTQYF. Here the CDR3 DNA reads TGTGCCAGCAGCAGGGGGCAGTTGGGCACAGATACGCAGTATTTT.